The TCR beta chain described here comes from a study of cytomegalovirus exposure and HLA in healthy donors. In the study overall: Ancestry clustering placed about 80% of under 450 genotyped donors in the Caucasian-associated cluster.

This CDR3 has 15 amino acids. From germline, CDR1 is MNHEY and CDR2 SMNVEV (reference sequence). V was clipped by 2 bases and J by 6 bases, with 16 bases between them. Both 60 Vbeta primers and 13 Jbeta primers went into the PCR. Only in-frame clones appear in the TCRdb table, and some are missing; sequencing was by immunoSEQ multiplex PCR. The table includes about 180,000 clones, about 80% detected once. In the case of this clone: Its specificity is unknown.

General study results and limits: In an earlier analysis, in fewer than 700 donors, most V segments appeared productive either ~90% or ~30% of the time.

Sequenced material: PBMCs. The TCR sequence derives from a man between 18 and 35 years old in good health and CMV-seronegative. The chain uses TRBV27 and TRBJ1-2; a possible D gene is TRBD1 (6 bases). CDR3 residues: CASSLDHRDTHGYTF. CDR3 in DNA: TGTGCCAGCAGTTTAGATCACAGGGACACTCATGGCTACACCTTC.